This TCR beta chain was identified during a study of T cells in Graves' hyperthyroidism and ophthalmopathy (dated by TCRdb to about 2019). For the wider study: Peripheral blood was collected at initial diagnosis, before any treatment. For training and testing, the 100 or so patients in the discovery cohort were randomly divided in a 7:3 ratio. Prospective prediction of ophthalmopathy was tested in an independent validation cohort of 18 to 20 hyperthyroidism patients and roughly 16 patients who later progressed to ophthalmopathy. The paper reports TCR Vbeta CDR3 sequencing of 135 peripheral blood samples: around 45 ophthalmopathy, 75 to 80 hyperthyroidism and around 17 progressor patients. TCR V-J signatures able to tell the groups apart were searched for in a discovery cohort of 90 to 100 patients, of whom 43 had Graves' ophthalmopathy and roughly 58 had stable Graves' hyperthyroidism. In roughly six Graves' hyperthyroidism patients, the study also compared T-cell repertoires from thyroid tissue with T-cell repertoires from blood. After blood sampling, hyperthyroidism patients were treated with methimazole at a starting dose of 30 mg daily, and ophthalmopathy patients were treated with high-dose intravenous methylprednisolone. Study-wide findings and limitations: In validation, progression to ophthalmopathy was predicted by the model with 70.59% sensitivity and under 85% specificity, a median of around 5.9 months before onset. Blood samples also contained most of the expanded thyroid clonotypes (frequency above 0.001), which suggests that blood repertoires may reflect thyroid immune responses. No statistical method was used to set the sample size in advance, and investigators knew the group allocation. In cross-validation, a model built on a 13 V-J signature told ophthalmopathy apart from stable hyperthyroidism with approximately 90% sensitivity and 81% to 82% specificity, and in testing the same model reached 80%/75%.

From the germline V gene, CDR1 is MNHNS and CDR2 is SASEGT. V loses 6 bases at its end and J loses 7 bases; junction bases beyond the gene matches: 5. CDR3 length: 15 amino acids, cysteine to phenylalanine. Here the CDR3 DNA is all that survives: 45 bases in frame from base 1. Moderately to severely active disease, a Clinical Activity Score of at least 3, a NOSPECS grade of at least 4, and a duration under 3 months were present in ophthalmopathy patients. Exclusion was applied to patients with uncontrolled infections, other autoimmune diseases, pregnancy or lactation. Diagnoses relied on clinical symptoms, serum thyroxine and TRAb, thyroid ultrasound and orbital computed tomography. PBMCs were separated from 7.5 to 10 ml of fresh peripheral blood using Ficoll-Paque density gradient centrifugation. Trizol reagent was used to extract total RNA, and RNA quality was then checked on an Agilent 2100 Bioanalyzer.

Ten or more counts support this clonotype. Its target antigen remains unknown. Within one base of it there is no much larger clone, and no base qualities were kept. TCR beta CDR3 regions were amplified from RNA transcripts. A first-round RT-PCR of the TCR CDR3 used the HTBI primer set with the Qiagen OneStep RT-PCR kit. A second multiplex PCR round built the libraries, followed by size selection and purification. Sequencing of the libraries was done on an Illumina HiSeq2000 using paired-end 100 bp reads. In the original analysis: SOAPnuke was used to process the raw data, removing reads that contained adapters or uncalled bases, had a mean Phred below 15, or lacked an exact match to the constant primer or identifier. High-quality paired reads were merged using COPE v1.2.5, and each unique nucleotide sequence was defined as a clonotype. MiTCR v1.1 was used to align the clonotypes against IMGT TRBV, TRBD and TRBJ reference segments. The analysis included only V-J combinations with a frequency above 0.0001, which together covered around 99% of the repertoires. The TCS score was defined as the ratio of F50 (clonal expansion) to E x V (chaos), calculated using BLOSUM62-based TCRdist between CDR3 peptides within each V-J. Welch's t-statistics and random forest reduced fewer than 600 V-J features to some 14, which were used in a naive Bayes classifier (R e1071). The public reads were reanalyzed by TCRdb: fastp trimming at Q25, MiXCR alignment, in-frame beta chains only. Identical CDR3 proteins give one entry, which carries the most common genes and DNA. The V and J calls come from TCRdb's annotation, not from the publication. This sample has roughly 240,000 distinct CDR3 sequences in its table, and 16% of those were observed once. The ten biggest clones cover 25% to 30% of the sample.

This TCR was recovered from a woman under 30 with Graves' ophthalmopathy. The rearrangement combines TRBV6-1 with TRBJ2-2, with TRBD2 identical over 13 junction bases. Sequenced sample: blood. The CDR3 region: CASRRTSGSVGELFF. The sequence in DNA is TGTGCCAGCAGGAGGACTAGCGGGAGCGTCGGGGAGCTGTTTTTT.